These 14 T cell receptor beta chains were sequenced from one sample in a study of blood T cell repertoires in COVID-19. Clones were sequenced by immunoSEQ multiplex PCR, and TCRdb holds only the in-frame ones, with some missing. The sample lists a few hundred thousand clones, approximately 88% occurring once. Sequenced material: PBMCs or T cells enriched from blood (not recorded which). The source of these receptors is a man aged 25-40 years who had recovered from COVID-19.

This chain connects TRBV28 to TRBJ2-1, with 7 nucleotides matching TRBD2. There are 12 residues in the CDR3. V shed 5 bases and J 10 bases; nucleotides not matched to a gene: 5. CDR1 and CDR2 from the germline V gene are MDHEN and SYDVKM. In DNA form, the CDR3 reads TGTGCCAGCAGTCCGCGGGGGTGGGAGCAGTTCTTC. Residues: CASSPRGWEQFF.

V is TRBV9 and J is TRBJ2-1, with TRBD2 matching over 7 bases. V was pared by 4 bases and J by 0 bases, with 13 bases of the junction left unmatched. The CDR3 sequence is 18 residues long. The V gene's germline CDR1 is SGDLS and CDR2 YYNGEE. The CDR3 DNA reads TGTGCCAGCAGCCCCAGCGGCGGGCGGGGGAGCTCCTACAATGAGCAGTTCTTC. Translating gives CASSPSGGRGSSYNEQFF. The whole variable domain, remainder taken from reference TRBV9 and TRBJ2-1, is DSGVTQTPKHLITATGQRVTLRCSPRSGDLSVYWYQQSLDQGLQFLIQYYNGEERAKGNILERFSAQQFPDLHSELNLSSLELGDSALYFCASSPSGGRGSSYNEQFFGPGTRLTVL.

The chain employs TRBV30 and TRBJ2-7, with 7 bases that match TRBD1. Germline CDR1 reads GTSNPN; CDR2 reads SVGIG (reference sequence). The trim removed 2 bases at V and 7 bases at J, leaving 8 bases unmatched. The CDR3 loop spans 13 amino acids. CDR3 DNA sequence: TGTGCCTGGAGTTTGACAGGGAAATGGGAGCAGTACTTC. It codes for CAWSLTGKWEQYF.

The chain links TRBV28 to TRBJ1-1; 8 nucleotides align to TRBD1. The V gene's germline CDR1 is MDHEN and CDR2 SYDVKM. The CDR3 consists of 15 residues. V lost 5 bases to trimming and J lost 2 bases; unmatched junction nucleotides: 7. CDR3 nucleotide sequence: TGTGCCAGCAGTACACGGACAGGGATTAACACTGAAGCTTTCTTT. This sequence encodes CASSTRTGINTEAFF.

The chain joins TRBV6-4 to TRBJ1-2; D gene unclear. Trimming took off 1 base at V and 4 bases at J, with 13 bases between the two ends. CDR1 and CDR2 (germline): MRHNA, SNTAGT. The CDR3 spans 15 residues. CDR3 region: CASSDLGTPFYGYTF. CDR3 sequence (DNA): TGTGCCAGCAGTGACTTGGGCACACCCTTCTATGGCTACACCTTC.

V and J are TRBV29-1 and TRBJ2-3, with D perhaps matching TRBD2 (5 bases). In germline, CDR1 is SQVTM, CDR2 ANQGSEA. This CDR3 spans 15 amino acids. The V gene lost 1 base and the J gene lost 3 bases, with 14 bases spanning the gap. CDR3 bases: TGCAGCGTTGAAGGAGGGTCACGTAGGACAGATACGCAGTATTTT. Protein sequence: CSVEGGSRRTDTQYF.

The CDR3 coding sequence is TGTGCCAGCAGCCCTGGGACAGGCGGTTCACCCCTCCACTTT. It codes for CASSPGTGGSPLHF. The genes are TRBV28 and TRBJ1-6; 8 bases match TRBD1. The germline CDR1 and CDR2 sequences are MDHEN and SYDVKM. V was pared by 6 bases and J by 9 bases, with 7 bases of the junction left unmatched. This CDR3 is built from 14 residues.

This clone was recorded only once. The rearrangement uses TRBV3-1 (or the pseudogene TRBV3-2) and TRBJ2-1, with a possible D match to TRBD2 (5 bases). This CDR3 contains 14 residues. Germline V gene data show CDR1 as LGHDT and CDR2 as YNNKEL (reference sequence). The V gene lost 4 bases and the J gene lost 4 bases, with 11 bases spanning the gap. Here the CDR3 DNA reads TGTGCCAGCAGCCCCCGGGGAGCGTACAATGAGCAGTTCTTC. Its translation is CASSPRGAYNEQFF.

V is TRBV5-1 and J is TRBJ1-1; a possible D gene is TRBD1 (6 bases). V lost 0 bases, J lost 5 bases, and 23 bases lay in between. The germline V gene encodes CDR1 SGHRS and CDR2 YFSETQ. This CDR3 spans 18 amino acids. CDR3 sequence reads: CASSLAGRSQGLWTEAFF. The CDR3 coding sequence is TGCGCCAGCAGCTTGGCCGGGAGGTCGCAGGGGCTGTGGACTGAAGCTTTCTTT.

The genes are TRBV6-5 and TRBJ2-7; 9 positions match TRBD1. The CDR3 totals 15 residues. The ends lost 5 bases at V and 0 bases at J; junction bases unmatched: 5. CDR1 MNHEY and CDR2 SVGAGI come from the germline V gene. CDR3 amino acids: CASSPPGQGSYEQYF. The CDR3 nucleotides read TGTGCCAGCAGTCCGCCGGGACAGGGCTCCTACGAGCAGTACTTC.

This chain links TRBV19 with TRBJ2-1; 9 nucleotides match TRBD2. The length of the CDR3 is 15 residues. The J segment lost 7 bases and the V segment lost 6 bases, leaving 10 bases of the junction unmatched. Germline V gene lookup returns CDR1 LNHDA and CDR2 SQIVND (reference sequence). The CDR3 is CASRPGTSLGNEQFF. The CDR3 bases are TGTGCCAGTAGGCCCGGGACTAGCCTCGGTAATGAGCAGTTCTTC.

The rearrangement uses TRBV7-6 and TRBJ2-2, with a possible D match to TRBD1 (6 bases). Trimming pared 8 bases from V and 2 bases from J, leaving 15 bases between. Germline V CDR1 and CDR2: SGHVS, FNYEAQ. This CDR3 is built from 15 residues. The CDR3 protein is CASHLGQKNTGELFF. CDR3 DNA sequence: TGTGCCAGCCACCTCGGACAGAAAAACACCGGGGAGCTGTTTTTT.

The chain combines TRBV2 with TRBJ2-6; D uncertain. Between the trimmed V and J ends, which lost 5 bases and 4 bases, there was a span of 3 bases. This CDR3 is built from 12 residues. Germline-derived CDR1 and CDR2 are SNHLY and FYNNEI. The CDR3 sequence is CASSSGANVLTF. The DNA for the CDR3 is TGTGCCAGCAGTAGCGGGGCCAACGTCCTGACTTTC.

The V and J genes are TRBV5-6 and TRBJ2-1; TRBD1 might be the D (5 bases). This CDR3 has 14 amino acids. Trimming removed 1 base at V and 6 bases at J, with 11 bases between. Germline CDR1 SGHDT, CDR2 YYEEEE. CDR3 residues: CASSLQGLFNEQFF. The CDR3 DNA reads TGTGCCAGCAGCTTGCAGGGTTTATTCAATGAGCAGTTCTTC.